Listed here are 31 T cell receptor beta chains from one sample, sequenced in a study of blood T cell repertoires in COVID-19. The method was immunoSEQ multiplex PCR; TCRdb's version includes in-frame clones alone and lacks a portion of them. This table has about 240,000 clones, more than 75% appearing once. Input material: peripheral blood. The receptors shown here come from an older woman with active or convalescent COVID-19.

This chain uses TRBV9 with TRBJ2-3; 7 positions agree with TRBD1. Germline V gene data show CDR1 as SGDLS and CDR2 as YYNGEE. The CDR3 contains 15 residues. The V segment lost 6 bases and the J segment 2 bases; nucleotides outside the gene matches: 9. CDR3 region: CASTRGQSPTDTQYF. DNA of the CDR3: TGTGCCAGCACCAGGGGACAGTCCCCCACAGATACGCAGTATTTT.

This chain links TRBV4-1 with TRBJ2-1; 7 nucleotides agree with TRBD1. In germline, CDR1 is MGHRA, CDR2 YSYEKL. This CDR3 has 15 residues. Trimming removed 0 bases from V and 2 bases from J; junction bases left unmatched: 1. CDR3 region: CASSQEQGTYNEQFF. CDR3 bases: TGCGCCAGCAGCCAAGAACAGGGGACCTACAATGAGCAGTTCTTC.

A word on this clone: A much larger clone lies one base from this, so it may be a read error. CDR3 sequence reads: CASSEDRNTEAFF. The CDR3 DNA is TGTGCCAGCAGTGAGGACAGGAACACTGAAGCTTTCTTT. The chain joins TRBV2 to TRBJ1-1; D perhaps matches TRBD1 (6 bases). CDR1 and CDR2 (germline): SNHLY, FYNNEI. The CDR3 sequence is 13 residues long. Trimming removed 3 bases at V and 1 base at J, with 6 bases between.

The chain links TRBV7-6 to TRBJ2-7; no clear D. The ends were cut back, 1 base at V and 0 bases at J, with 13 bases in the middle. Per the germline V gene, CDR1 is SGHVS and CDR2 is FNYEAQ. This CDR3 region has 16 residues. The CDR3 nucleotides read TGTGCCAGCAGCTTAGTGTCGCAGACGGGCTCCTACGAGCAGTACTTC. It codes for CASSLVSQTGSYEQYF.

This clone was observed a handful of times. The chain's CDR3 is CASSVLTGGGGYQNYEQYF. CDR3 in DNA: TGTGCCAGCAGCGTACTGACAGGGGGCGGAGGGTACCAAAACTACGAGCAGTACTTC. The chain has TRBV9 and TRBJ2-7; 10 positions agree with TRBD1. Germline V gene sequence: CDR1 SGDLS, CDR2 YYNGEE. The CDR3 length is 19 residues. The V gene end was trimmed by 1 base and the J gene end by 3 bases; junction bases not matched to a gene: 16.

The chain has TRBV27 and TRBJ1-2; the D gene is possibly TRBD1 (6 bases). There are 13 residues in the CDR3. The germline V gene encodes CDR1 MNHEY and CDR2 SMNVEV (reference sequence). V lost 2 bases and J 7 bases, leaving 11 bases between the germline ends. CDR3 sequence (DNA): TGTGCCAGCAGTTTAAGGGGGGGGCTTGGCTACACCTTC. Translation: CASSLRGGLGYTF.

The V call is TRBV3-1 (or the pseudogene TRBV3-2), the J call TRBJ2-3, with 8 bases matching TRBD2. The CDR3 is 16 amino acids. The junction had 6 bases not matched to a gene; V was cut back by 0 bases and J by 4 bases. CDR1 LGHDT and CDR2 YNNKEL come from the germline V gene (reference sequence). The CDR3 DNA sequence: TGTGCCAGCAGCCAAGATAGGACGGGGGGGTCAGATACGCAGTATTTT. Protein product: CASSQDRTGGSDTQYF.

The chain recombines TRBV4-1 with TRBJ1-3; D is unresolved. Between the trimmed V and J ends, which lost 0 bases and 14 bases, there was a span of 26 bases. The germline V gene encodes CDR1 MGHRA and CDR2 YSYEKL. The CDR3 consists of 17 residues. CDR3 sequence: CASSQERGEFNSPTLYF. The CDR3 DNA reads TGCGCCAGCAGCCAAGAGAGAGGCGAATTTAATAGTCCTACCCTATATTTT.

The rearrangement joins TRBV29-1 to TRBJ2-2; TRBD1 aligns across 7 bases. CDR1 is SQVTM and CDR2 is ANQGSEA in the germline V gene. Trimming removed 4 bases from V and 5 bases from J; junction bases left unmatched: 16. The CDR3 extends over 17 amino acids. The CDR3 DNA reads TGCAGCGTTGGAGGGCAAGGGGGCGGCGCCGGGACCGGGGAGCTGTTTTTT. It codes for CSVGGQGGGAGTGELFF.

This clone was detected only once. This sequence joins TRBV19 and TRBJ1-1; tentative D call: TRBD1 (5 bases). V lost 8 bases, J lost 1 base, and 14 bases lay in between. The CDR3 runs to 14 residues. The germline CDR1 and CDR2 sequences are LNHDA and SQIVND (reference sequence). The CDR3 here is CASLNGGWNTEAFF. The CDR3 DNA sequence: TGTGCCAGTTTGAACGGGGGATGGAACACTGAAGCTTTCTTT.

The chain joins TRBV11-2 to TRBJ2-1; 10 nucleotides match TRBD1. V shed 5 bases, J shed 6 bases, and the junction held 10 bases outside the gene matches. CDR3 size: 16 residues. Germline lookup yields CDR1 SGHAT and CDR2 FQNNGV. This CDR3 is CASSRKTGGYFNEQFF. CDR3 in DNA: TGTGCCAGCAGCCGAAAGACAGGGGGCTATTTCAATGAGCAGTTCTTC.

The V call is TRBV7-2, the J call TRBJ1-6; D perhaps matches TRBD1 (6 bases). Germline values: CDR1 SGHTA, CDR2 FQGNSA. This CDR3 contains 16 residues. V shed 1 base and J shed 7 bases, with 14 bases lying between them. The CDR3 loop reads CASSLGGLGTNSPLHF. The CDR3 region has the DNA TGTGCCAGCAGCTTAGGGGGGCTAGGCACCAATTCACCCCTCCACTTT. Full variable domain (rest looked up from reference TRBV7-2 and TRBJ1-6): GAGVSQSPSNKVTEKGKDVELRCDPISGHTALYWYRQSLGQGLEFLIYFQGNSAPDKSGLPSDRFSAERTGGSVSTLTIQRTQQEDSAVYLCASSLGGLGTNSPLHFGNGTRLTVT.

J is TRBJ1-1 and V is TRBV12-5; TRBD1 aligns across 9 bases. The germline gives CDR1 LGHNT, CDR2 FRNRAP. This CDR3 is built from 17 residues. Germline trimming cut 0 bases from V and 5 bases from J; bases unmatched to any gene: 10. The CDR3 nucleotides are TGTGCTAGTGGTTTGGTACCCTCTGGGACAGGGCGTACTGAAGCTTTCTTT. It translates to CASGLVPSGTGRTEAFF.

The rearrangement joins TRBV7-2 to TRBJ1-1; no firm D call. The CDR3 totals 13 residues. Looked up from germline, CDR1 is SGHTA and CDR2 is FQGNSA. Trimming took 1 base from V and 5 from J, leaving 8 bases between them. The CDR3 protein is CASSLGGETEAFF. CDR3 coding DNA: TGTGCCAGCAGCTTAGGGGGAGAGACTGAAGCTTTCTTT.

This clone was seen once. The chain is built from TRBV19 and TRBJ2-1; D may be TRBD2 (5 bases). V was clipped by 8 bases and J by 13 bases, with 12 bases between them. The CDR3 is 10 amino acids. The germline V gene has CDR1 LNHDA and CDR2 SQIVND (reference sequence). In DNA, the CDR3 is TGTGCCAGTGGCCTAGCTACCCAGTTCTTC. Protein sequence: CASGLATQFF. Using reference TRBV19 and TRBJ2-1 for the parts outside the CDR3, the full variable domain is DGGITQSPKYLFRKEGQNVTLSCEQNLNHDAMYWYRQDPGQGLRLIYYSQIVNDFQKGDIAEGYSVSREKKESFPLTVTSAQKNPTAFYLCASGLATQFFGPGTRLTVL.

The chain combines TRBV27 with TRBJ2-3, with 8 bases that match TRBD2. The V segment lost 8 bases and the J segment 5 bases; nucleotides outside the gene matches: 9. CDR1 and CDR2 (germline): MNHEY, SMNVEV (reference sequence). The CDR3 contains 14 residues. The CDR3 region is CASSNGLAVDTQYF. DNA for the CDR3: TGTGCCAGCTCTAACGGACTAGCCGTAGATACGCAGTATTTT.

The chain employs TRBV7-9 and TRBJ1-2; TRBD1 might be the D (6 bases). Germline assignment: CDR1 SEHNR and CDR2 FQNEAQ (reference sequence). This CDR3 contains 13 residues. The V gene lost 5 bases and the J gene lost 8 bases, with 15 bases spanning the gap. Here the CDR3 DNA reads TGTGCCAGCAGCCCCACAGGGATCGAGGGCTACACCTTC. Translating gives CASSPTGIEGYTF.

V gene TRBV6-5 combines with J gene TRBJ1-2; the D gene is possibly TRBD1 (6 bases). CDR3 length: 15 amino acids. Germline CDR1 reads MNHEY; CDR2 reads SVGAGI. V lost 7 bases and J 0 bases, leaving 15 bases between the germline ends. CDR3: CASKAKQGTNYGYTF. The DNA for the CDR3 is TGTGCCAGCAAAGCCAAACAGGGAACTAACTATGGCTACACCTTC.

V usage is TRBV4-3 and J usage is TRBJ1-2; the D gene is possibly TRBD1 (6 bases). The CDR3 is 15 amino acids. V shed 1 base and J shed 4 bases, with 13 bases lying between them. The germline gives CDR1 LGHNA, CDR2 YSLEER. CDR3 amino acids: CASSQASTGPYGYTF. As DNA, the CDR3 is TGCGCCAGCAGCCAAGCCTCGACAGGCCCCTATGGCTACACCTTC.

With regard to this clone: Other DNA variants within this sample encode the same CDR3. J is TRBJ1-2 and V is TRBV29-1; D is uncertain. This CDR3 spans 12 amino acids. CDR1 is SQVTM, CDR2 ANQGSEA, per germline. Trimming took 1 base from V and 4 from J, leaving 7 bases between them. The DNA of the CDR3 is TGCAGCGTTGAAGGCCAGATCTATGGCTACACCTTC. Translated, it gives CSVEGQIYGYTF.

The V gene is TRBV10-3, the J gene TRBJ1-1, with no clear D. Trimming took 9 bases from V and 1 from J, leaving 6 bases between them. Germline V gene data show CDR1 as ENHRY and CDR2 as SYGVKD. The CDR3 is 11 residues long. For the CDR3, the DNA is TGTGCCATAGGAGGGAACACTGAAGCTTTCTTT. Amino acids: CAIGGNTEAFF.

The chain couples TRBV9 to TRBJ2-5, with 9 nucleotides matching TRBD1. This CDR3 has 16 amino acids. The germline CDR1 and CDR2 sequences are SGDLS and YYNGEE. J lost 5 bases, V lost 0 bases, and 8 bases had no gene match. The CDR3 DNA reads TGTGCCAGCAGCGTAGGATCCACAGGGGGCGGGGAGACCCAGTACTTC. Amino acid sequence: CASSVGSTGGGETQYF.

This clone was counted a single time. This chain connects TRBV20-1 to TRBJ1-4; D remains unclear. The CDR3 is 10 residues long. Germline assignment: CDR1 DFQATT and CDR2 SNEGSKA (reference sequence). V was trimmed by 6 bases and J by 7 bases, leaving 6 bases between them. CDR3 DNA sequence: TGCAGTGCCATGAGTGAAAAACTGTTTTTT. Translation: CSAMSEKLFF.

V usage is TRBV3-1 (or the pseudogene TRBV3-2) and J usage is TRBJ2-7; D not certain. Germline V gene lookup returns CDR1 LGHDT and CDR2 YNNKEL (reference sequence). The CDR3 extends over 13 amino acids. Trimming removed 2 bases from V and 4 bases from J, with 9 bases in between. CDR3 region: CASSQQPGYEQYF. The CDR3 DNA sequence: TGTGCCAGCAGCCAACAGCCAGGATACGAGCAGTACTTC.

The chain links TRBV5-1 to TRBJ1-4; 8 positions agree with TRBD1. This CDR3 is built from 13 residues. CDR1 is SGHRS, CDR2 YFSETQ, per germline. V was pared by 4 bases and J by 7 bases, with 3 bases of the junction left unmatched. The CDR3 reads CASSIGQGEKLFF. The CDR3 bases are TGCGCCAGCAGCATAGGACAGGGTGAAAAACTGTTTTTT.

This clone was found a few times. The J gene is TRBJ2-2, the V gene TRBV18, with D uncertain. The germline V and J ends were trimmed by 6 bases and 0 bases, with 11 bases remaining between them. The CDR3 runs 15 residues. Germline-derived CDR1 and CDR2 are KGHSH and LQKENI. The CDR3 is CASSPLSANTGELFF. The CDR3 DNA sequence: TGTGCCAGCTCCCCCCTAAGCGCGAACACCGGGGAGCTGTTTTTT.

The rearrangement joins TRBV7-2 to TRBJ1-1; no firm D call. The V gene lost 2 bases and the J gene lost 8 bases, with 15 bases spanning the gap. The germline CDR1 and CDR2 sequences are SGHTA and FQGNSA. This CDR3 has 14 residues. CDR3 sequence (DNA): TGTGCCAGCAGCTTAAGCGGCAGTCCGTTGGAAGCTTTCTTT. As protein: CASSLSGSPLEAFF.

In nucleotides, the CDR3 is TGTGCCAGCACGGGACAGGGGAACACTGAAGCTTTCTTT. Protein product: CASTGQGNTEAFF. This chain connects TRBV6-4 to TRBJ1-1, with 9 bases that match TRBD1. The CDR3 extends over 13 amino acids. V dropped 7 bases and J dropped 1; count of bases not matched to a gene: 1. Germline V lookup: CDR1 MRHNA, CDR2 SNTAGT.

The V call is TRBV19, the J call TRBJ2-2, with 7 bases that match TRBD2. Losses at the gene ends were 7 bases for V and 4 bases for J; bases not matched to a gene: 6. This CDR3 region has 14 residues. Per the germline V gene, CDR1 is LNHDA and CDR2 is SQIVND (reference sequence). The CDR3 here is CASISGPGTGELFF. The CDR3 DNA is TGTGCCAGTATTAGCGGGCCCGGCACCGGGGAGCTGTTTTTT.

In DNA, the CDR3 is TGTGCCAGCAGCCTAACGGAGAAAGAGACCCAGTACTTC. Amino acid sequence: CASSLTEKETQYF. The rearrangement links TRBV12-3 or TRBV12-4 to TRBJ2-5; D not resolved. The CDR3 consists of 13 residues. The V and J ends lost 6 bases and 3 bases respectively, with 11 bases between them.

This chain links TRBV24-1 with TRBJ2-3; 7 bases are shared with TRBD2. With V trimmed by 3 bases and J by 6 bases, 2 bases remained unmatched. Germline lookup yields CDR1 KGHDR and CDR2 SFDVKD. This CDR3 contains 13 residues. The CDR3 protein is CATSDGGVDTQYF. The CDR3 region has the DNA TGTGCCACCAGTGATGGGGGGGTGGATACGCAGTATTTT.